This is a list of T cell receptor beta chains from one sample in a study of cytomegalovirus exposure and HLA in healthy donors. TCRdb's copy holds only in-frame clones and misses some; the assay was immunoSEQ multiplex PCR. This table holds hundreds of thousands of clones, about 90% found once. The sample was PBMCs. The origin of the receptors is a man between 18 and 29 years old in good health and CMV-seropositive. The CDR3 runs from the conserved cysteine through the conserved F or W. D genes are given only for firm matches. A row's size may be missing; if present it is once, few, many or a size class.

>TRBJ1-2|TRBV25-1|TRBD1|once
CASSGRDSYYGYTF
TGTGCCAGCAGTGGACGGGACAGCTACTATGGCTACACCTTC
>TRBJ2-3|TRBV4-1|-|-
CASSQALRTDTQYF
TGCGCCAGCAGCCAAGCCCTGCGCACAGATACGCAGTATTTT
>TRBJ1-2|TRBV6-5|-|-
CASTSNPDGYGYTF
TGTGCCAGCACCTCAAATCCGGACGGCTATGGCTACACCTTC
>TRBJ2-7|TRBV6-1|-|-
CASRDASYEQYF
TGTGCCAGCAGGGACGCCTCCTACGAGCAGTACTTC
>TRBJ1-5|TRBV30|-|-
CAWSVGGSSNQPQHF
TGTGCCTGGAGTGTAGGGGGATCTAGCAATCAGCCCCAGCATTTT
>TRBJ1-5|TRBV27|-|-
CASSPLGDSNQPQHF
TGTGCCAGCAGTCCCTTGGGGGATAGCAATCAGCCCCAGCATTTT
>TRBJ2-3|TRBV27|TRBD1|once
CASSPQGQGTDTQYF
TGTGCCAGCAGCCCCCAGGGACAGGGAACAGATACGCAGTATTTT
>TRBJ2-7|TRBV25-1|TRBD1|-
CASSETGTGGREQYF
TGTGCCAGCAGTGAAACCGGGACAGGGGGTCGGGAGCAGTACTTC
>TRBJ2-2|TRBV29-1|-|once
CSVVGVLAGELFF
TGCAGCGTTGTTGGGGTGTTAGCCGGGGAGCTGTTTTTT
>TRBJ1-1|TRBV7-2|-|once
CASSLGGVRNTEAFF
TGTGCCAGCAGCTTAGGGGGGGTGCGGAACACTGAAGCTTTCTTT
>TRBJ2-2|TRBV2|-|-
CASSERGRVTGELFF
TGTGCCAGCAGTGAAAGGGGCAGGGTCACCGGGGAGCTGTTTTTT
>TRBJ1-1|TRBV6-1|-|-
CASSPRKGSEAFF
TGTGCCAGCAGTCCGAGGAAGGGATCTGAAGCTTTCTTT
>TRBJ2-2|TRBV6-6|-|-
CASSYFREELFF
TGTGCCAGCAGTTACTTTCGGGAGGAGCTGTTTTTT
>TRBJ1-4|TRBV15|-|once
CATSRDSRVTNEKLFF
TGTGCCACCAGCAGAGATTCCAGGGTAACTAATGAAAAACTGTTTTTT
>TRBJ1-5|TRBV25-1|-|-
CASSDRHSNQPQHF
TGTGCCAGCAGTGATAGGCATAGCAATCAGCCCCAGCATTTT
>TRBJ2-1|TRBV5-4|TRBD2|-
CASSRRGGLAGDEQFF
TGTGCCAGCAGCCGGCGGGGGGGACTAGCGGGAGATGAGCAGTTCTTC
>TRBJ2-7|TRBV18|TRBD1|once
CASSPRQGLGEQYF
TGTGCCAGCTCACCACGACAGGGGCTTGGCGAGCAGTACTTC
>TRBJ2-6|TRBV30|-|-
CAWTGLPGANVLTF
TGTGCCTGGACAGGCCTGCCTGGGGCCAACGTCCTGACTTTC
>TRBJ2-7|TRBV6-1|TRBD1|-
CASTNRDRASEQYF
TGTGCCAGCACCAATCGGGACAGGGCATCCGAGCAGTACTTC
>TRBJ1-1|TRBV28|-|-
CASSSQGTEAFF
TGTGCCAGCAGTTCCCAGGGGACTGAAGCTTTCTTT
>TRBJ2-7|TRBV10-3|TRBD1|-
CAIEQGVGYEQYF
TGTGCCATCGAGCAGGGGGTAGGATACGAGCAGTACTTC
>TRBJ1-5|TRBV28|TRBD1|-
CASSFPGQGDQPQHF
TGTGCCAGCAGTTTCCCCGGACAGGGAGATCAGCCCCAGCATTTT
>TRBJ2-5|TRBV5-1|-|once
CASSLAVGAETQYF
TGCGCCAGCAGCTTGGCCGTAGGGGCAGAGACCCAGTACTTC
>TRBJ2-7|TRBV2|TRBD1|-
CASRDRGSSYEQYF
TGTGCCAGCAGGGACAGGGGGAGCTCCTACGAGCAGTACTTC
>TRBJ1-2|TRBV29-1|-|-
CSVEGGRQPYYGYTF
TGCAGCGTTGAGGGTGGCAGGCAACCCTACTATGGCTACACCTTC
>TRBJ2-3|TRBV28|TRBD1|-
CASSFLGRWGTGTDTQYF
TGTGCCAGCAGTTTCTTAGGCCGGTGGGGGACAGGGACAGATACGCAGTATTTT
>TRBJ2-7|TRBV5-6|-|-
CASSFSRQGNYEQYF
TGTGCCAGCAGCTTTTCCCGGCAGGGGAACTACGAGCAGTACTTC
>TRBJ2-7|TRBV19|-|-
CASSIDGNSYEQYF
TGTGCCAGTAGTATAGACGGTAACTCCTACGAGCAGTACTTC
>TRBJ2-5|TRBV25-1|-|-
CASSEYLQGQGTQYF
TGTGCCAGCAGTGAATATCTCCAGGGCCAAGGGACCCAGTACTTC
>TRBJ2-6|TRBV6-5|-|-
CASGSAGASAVLTF
TGTGCCAGCGGGTCAGCCGGGGCCAGCGCCGTCCTGACTTTC
>TRBJ1-2|TRBV9|-|once
CATSPDNYGYTF
TGTGCCACCAGTCCTGATAACTATGGCTACACCTTC
>TRBJ1-1|TRBV9|-|few
CASSAPSGWDTEAFF
TGTGCCAGCAGCGCCCCTAGTGGGTGGGACACTGAAGCTTTCTTT
>TRBJ2-3|TRBV27|-|-
CASSLWGETDTQYF
TGTGCCAGCAGTTTATGGGGCGAAACAGATACGCAGTATTTT
>TRBJ2-1|TRBV20-1|-|once
CSAYSEQQFF
TGCAGTGCGTACTCGGAGCAGCAGTTCTTC
>TRBJ2-2|TRBV5-4|TRBD2|-
CASSLPGLASGELFF
TGTGCCAGCAGCTTGCCGGGACTAGCTAGCGGGGAGCTGTTTTTT
>TRBJ2-2|TRBV27|TRBD2|-
CASSLGGAGELFF
TGTGCCAGCAGTTTAGGGGGGGCCGGGGAGCTGTTTTTT
>TRBJ2-7|TRBV12-5|TRBD2|-
CASGLRGLAGEQYF
TGTGCTAGTGGTTTGCGGGGACTAGCGGGAGAGCAGTACTTC
>TRBJ2-3|TRBV2|-|-
CASSPRTKSTDTQYF
TGTGCCAGCAGTCCGAGGACAAAGAGCACAGATACGCAGTATTTT
>TRBJ2-1|TRBV4-3|-|-
CASSQDITRAYNEQFF
TGCGCCAGCAGCCAAGATATTACTAGAGCCTACAATGAGCAGTTCTTC
>TRBJ1-1|TRBV4-2|TRBD1|-
CASREGQGAFEAFF
TGTGCCAGCAGAGAGGGACAGGGGGCATTTGAAGCTTTCTTT
>TRBJ2-5|TRBV5-1|-|-
CASSLAQRAQETQYF
TGCGCCAGCAGCTTGGCTCAGAGGGCGCAGGAGACCCAGTACTTC
>TRBJ2-7|TRBV28|TRBD1|-
CASSYLPGQGSSTYEQYF
TGTGCCAGCAGTTACCTCCCGGGACAGGGGTCGTCTACTTACGAGCAGTACTTC
>TRBJ2-1|TRBV27|TRBD2|-
CASISKGGGRFYEQFF
TGTGCCAGCATTTCCAAGGGGGGCGGGAGGTTCTATGAGCAGTTCTTC
>TRBJ2-5|TRBV10-3|-|few
CAISSTGRVTGETQYF
TGTGCCATCAGTTCGACAGGGAGGGTAACGGGTGAGACCCAGTACTTC
>TRBJ1-2|TRBV5-6|-|few
CASSPGTYGYTF
TGTGCCAGCAGCCCAGGGACCTATGGCTACACCTTC
>TRBJ2-4|TRBV6-1|TRBD1|-
CASSEDRGSIQYF
TGTGCCAGCAGTGAAGACAGGGGGAGCATTCAGTACTTC
>TRBJ1-2|TRBV2|-|-
CASSETEPNYGYTF
TGTGCCAGCAGTGAGACAGAGCCTAACTATGGCTACACCTTC
>TRBJ2-7|TRBV9|-|many
CASSVVPSSYEQYF
TGTGCCAGCAGCGTAGTCCCCTCTTCCTACGAGCAGTACTTC